This T cell receptor beta chain was sequenced during a study of cytomegalovirus exposure and HLA in healthy donors. Study-wide points: Indistinguishable V segments, including TRBV6-2 and TRBV6-3, were excluded. Per published reports, the classifier diagnosed cytomegalovirus status with high specificity and sensitivity.

The PCR was carried out with 60 Vbeta primers and 13 Jbeta primers. Here immunoSEQ multiplex PCR was the method, and the copy in TCRdb shows in-frame clones only, minus some. The sample consists of hundreds of thousands of clones, around 89% of them appearing once. Note on this clone: Its antigen is unidentified.

Trimming removed 7 bases at V and 9 bases at J, with 10 bases between. The length of the CDR3 is 12 residues. CDR1 is LGHNA and CDR2 is YNFKEQ in the germline V gene. V gene TRBV4-2 combines with J gene TRBJ1-6; possible D gene TRBD1, 5 bases. This sequence originates from a woman aged 18-29 years in good health and CMV-seronegative. The sequencing sample was made of PBMCs. CDR3 in DNA: TGTGCCAGCAAGGCCGACAGTTCACCCCTCCACTTT. Amino acids: CASKADSSPLHF.